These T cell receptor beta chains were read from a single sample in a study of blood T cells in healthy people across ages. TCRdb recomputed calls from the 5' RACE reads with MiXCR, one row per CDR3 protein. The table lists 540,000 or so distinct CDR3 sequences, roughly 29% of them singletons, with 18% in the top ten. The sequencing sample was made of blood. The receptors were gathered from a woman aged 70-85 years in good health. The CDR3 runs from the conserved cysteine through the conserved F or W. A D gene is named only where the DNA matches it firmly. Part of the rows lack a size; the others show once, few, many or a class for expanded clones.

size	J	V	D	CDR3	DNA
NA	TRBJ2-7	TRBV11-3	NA	CAGSLGAARFYEQYF	TGTGCCGGCAGCTTAGGGGCGGCAAGATTTTACGAGCAGTACTTC
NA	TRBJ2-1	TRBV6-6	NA	CASKWDGSHNEQFF	TGTGCCAGCAAATGGGACGGGTCGCACAATGAGCAGTTCTTC
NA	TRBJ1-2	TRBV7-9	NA	CSSSFLDYGYTF	TGTTCCAGCAGTTTCCTGGACTATGGCTACACCTTC
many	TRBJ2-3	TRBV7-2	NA	CASSSAGTDTQYF	TGTGCCAGCAGCTCCGCAGGCACAGATACGCAGTATTTT
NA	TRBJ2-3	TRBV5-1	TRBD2	CASSLEQRGSTDTQYF	TGCGCCAGCAGCTTGGAACAGCGGGGGAGCACAGATACGCAGTATTTT
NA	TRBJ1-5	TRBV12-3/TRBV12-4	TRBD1	CAGSRGTARQPQHF	TGTGCCGGCAGCCGGGGGACAGCACGTCAGCCCCAGCATTTT
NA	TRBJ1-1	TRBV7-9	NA	CASTVRPGNMNTEAFF	TGTGCCAGCACCGTACGCCCAGGGAACATGAACACTGAAGCTTTCTTT
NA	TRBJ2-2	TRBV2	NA	CASNFPGRSGELFF	TGTGCCAGCAATTTCCCGGGTCGGTCCGGGGAGCTGTTTTTT
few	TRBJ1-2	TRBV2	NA	CASSEWQGIYGYTF	TGTGCCAGCAGTGAATGGCAGGGCATCTATGGCTACACCTTC
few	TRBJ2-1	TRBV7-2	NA	CASSSPDPPEEQFF	TGTGCCAGCAGCTCCCCCGACCCCCCGGAGGAGCAGTTCTTC
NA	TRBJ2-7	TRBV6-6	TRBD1	CASGDSMSYYEQYF	TGTGCCAGCGGGGACAGTATGTCCTACTACGAGCAGTACTTC
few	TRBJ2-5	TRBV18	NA	CASSFSVTGGQETQYF	TGTGCCAGCTCATTTTCAGTGACAGGCGGCCAAGAGACCCAGTACTTC
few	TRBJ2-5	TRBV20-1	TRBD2	CSAGPSGGAGETQYF	TGCAGTGCTGGACCTAGCGGGGGGGCGGGAGAGACCCAGTACTTC
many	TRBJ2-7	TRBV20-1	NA	CSLGFNYEQYF	TGCAGTCTGGGCTTCAACTACGAGCAGTACTTC
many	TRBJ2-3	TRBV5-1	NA	CASSGSPSTDTQYF	TGCGCCAGCAGCGGCTCCCCTAGCACAGATACGCAGTATTTT
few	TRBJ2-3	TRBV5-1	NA	CASSFKRQETHTDTQYF	TGCGCCAGCAGCTTCAAAAGACAGGAGACCCACACAGATACGCAGTATTTT
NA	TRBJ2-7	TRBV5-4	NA	CASFTGGAGTGEQYF	TGTGCCAGCTTCACTGGGGGGGCGGGAACAGGCGAGCAGTACTTC
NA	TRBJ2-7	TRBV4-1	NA	CASSQDLARGYEQYF	TGCGCCAGCAGCCAAGACCTGGCCAGGGGCTACGAGCAGTACTTC
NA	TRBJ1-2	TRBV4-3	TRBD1	CASSPGPGGIRGYTF	TGCGCCAGCAGCCCCGGTCCAGGGGGCATCAGGGGCTACACCTTC
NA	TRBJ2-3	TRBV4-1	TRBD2	CASSQDPAGGYTDTQYF	TGCGCCAGCAGCCAAGATCCAGCGGGGGGCTACACAGATACGCAGTATTTT
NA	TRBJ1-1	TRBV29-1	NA	CSADPKRVNTEAFF	TGCAGCGCCGACCCCAAAAGGGTGAACACTGAAGCTTTCTTT
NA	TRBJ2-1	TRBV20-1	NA	CSARDHGTGFREQFF	TGCAGTGCTAGAGATCATGGGACCGGGTTCCGTGAGCAGTTCTTC
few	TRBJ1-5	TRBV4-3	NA	CASSGQPGNQPQHF	TGCGCCAGCAGCGGCCAGCCGGGCAATCAGCCCCAGCATTTT
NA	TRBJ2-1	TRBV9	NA	CASSVEGDRYNEQFF	TGTGCCAGCAGCGTAGAGGGAGATCGATACAATGAGCAGTTCTTC
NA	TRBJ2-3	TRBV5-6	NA	CASSLAGAVSTDTQYF	TGTGCCAGCAGTCTAGCTGGAGCCGTTAGCACAGATACGCAGTATTTT
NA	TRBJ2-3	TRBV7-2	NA	CASSFGGAGKSTDTQYF	TGTGCCAGCAGCTTTGGTGGGGCGGGAAAGAGCACAGATACGCAGTATTTT
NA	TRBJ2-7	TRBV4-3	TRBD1	CASSQESHGTGPRSYEQYF	TGCGCCAGCAGCCAAGAATCTCACGGGACAGGCCCAAGGTCCTACGAGCAGTACTTC
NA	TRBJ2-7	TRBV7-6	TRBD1	CASSSYPGQGTYEQYF	TGTGCCAGCAGCTCCTACCCGGGACAGGGTACCTACGAGCAGTACTTC
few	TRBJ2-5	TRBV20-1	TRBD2	CSARGSGGVEQETQYF	TGCAGTGCTAGAGGGAGTGGGGGGGTCGAACAAGAGACCCAGTACTTC
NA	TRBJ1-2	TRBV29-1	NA	CGVDTGLPDYGYTF	TGCGGCGTAGATACAGGGTTGCCAGACTATGGCTACACCTTC
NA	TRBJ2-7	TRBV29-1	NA	CSVGPERYEQYF	TGCAGCGTTGGACCCGAGAGGTACGAGCAGTACTTC
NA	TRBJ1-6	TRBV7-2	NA	CASSLGYGRSSPLHF	TGTGCCAGCAGCTTAGGGTACGGGAGGTCTTCACCCCTCCACTTT
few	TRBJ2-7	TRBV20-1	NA	CSAGGRPYEQYF	TGCAGTGCTGGGGGACGGCCCTACGAGCAGTACTTC